Below are 30 T cell receptor beta chains sequenced from a single sample in a study of cytomegalovirus exposure and HLA in healthy donors. This PCR relied on a set of 60 Vbeta primers and 13 Jbeta primers. Measured with immunoSEQ multiplex PCR; TCRdb has only the in-frame clones, and not every one. The data contain 170,000 or so clones, 80% to 85% of them singletons. Sequenced input: PBMCs. Receptors were obtained from a woman in her 30s in good health and CMV-seronegative.

This clone occurred once. This chain uses TRBV4-1 with TRBJ2-6, with D tentatively TRBD1 (5 bases). Trimming removed 0 bases at V and 3 bases at J, with 6 bases between. CDR3 length: 15 residues. Looked up from germline, CDR1 is MGHRA and CDR2 is YSYEKL. The CDR3 DNA is TGCGCCAGCAGCCAAGACAGGGATGGGGCCAACGTCCTGACTTTC. This codes for CASSQDRDGANVLTF.

V usage is TRBV14 and J usage is TRBJ2-7; D perhaps matches TRBD2 (5 bases). CDR1 and CDR2 from the germline V gene are SGHDN and FVKESK. V was trimmed by 2 bases and J by 9 bases, leaving 14 bases between them. This CDR3 has 13 residues. The chain's CDR3 is CASSQQITSRQYF. Written as DNA, the CDR3 is TGTGCCAGCAGCCAACAAATTACTAGTCGGCAGTACTTC.

The V gene is TRBV6-5, the J gene TRBJ2-2; a weak D match, TRBD1 (6 bases). Germline CDR1 reads MNHEY; CDR2 reads SVGAGI. CDR3 size: 15 residues. V lost 6 bases, J lost 3 bases, and 14 bases lay in between. In DNA form, the CDR3 reads TGTGCCAGCAGATCACAGGGCCCGGACACCGGGGAGCTGTTTTTT. Translation: CASRSQGPDTGELFF.

V and J are TRBV7-7 and TRBJ2-7; TRBD1 matches at 9 bases. Germline V CDR1 and CDR2: SSHAT, FNYEAQ (reference sequence). The CDR3 spans 14 residues. Germline trimming cut 1 base from V and 2 bases from J; bases unmatched to any gene: 0. The CDR3 DNA reads as TGTGCCAGCAGCTTAGGGACAGGGGCCTACGAGCAGTACTTC. Its protein product is CASSLGTGAYEQYF.

This chain links TRBV28 with TRBJ2-6, with 9 bases aligning to TRBD1. V lost 6 bases to trimming and J lost 0 bases; unmatched junction nucleotides: 9. The CDR3 length is 18 residues. Germline assignment: CDR1 MDHEN and CDR2 SYDVKM. The CDR3 reads CASSTRDRVSSGANVLTF. In DNA, the CDR3 is TGTGCCAGCAGCACAAGGGACAGGGTCAGCTCTGGGGCCAACGTCCTGACTTTC. Full variable domain (rest looked up from reference TRBV28 and TRBJ2-6): DVKVTQSSRYLVKRTGEKVFLECVQDMDHENMFWYRQDPGLGLRLIYFSYDVKMKEKGDIPEGYSVSREKKERFSLILESASTNQTSMYLCASSTRDRVSSGANVLTFGAGSRLTVL.

The chain carries TRBV28 and TRBJ2-7; 10 bases are shared with TRBD2. This CDR3 contains 16 residues. The V segment lost 5 bases and the J segment 0 bases; nucleotides outside the gene matches: 7. CDR1 is MDHEN, CDR2 SYDVKM, per germline. For the CDR3, the DNA is TGTGCCAGCAGTCATAACCCTAGCGGGAGCTCCTACGAGCAGTACTTC. This translates into CASSHNPSGSSYEQYF.

The rearrangement links TRBV9 to TRBJ2-5; TRBD1 matches 10 bases. With V trimmed by 3 bases and J by 2 bases, 4 bases remained unmatched. CDR1 and CDR2 (germline): SGDLS, YYNGEE. The CDR3 has 15 residues. The CDR3 bases are TGTGCCAGCAGCGGAGACAGGGGGCTACAAGAGACCCAGTACTTC. Translating gives CASSGDRGLQETQYF.

This sequence joins TRBV6-5 and TRBJ2-3; TRBD1 matches 10 bases. The CDR3 covers 15 residues. Looked up from germline, CDR1 is MNHEY and CDR2 is SVGAGI. Trimming took 6 bases from V and 5 from J; bases not matched to a gene: 8. In nucleotides, the CDR3 is TGTGCCAGCAGATCGAGACAGGGGGCATTAGATACGCAGTATTTT. Its protein product is CASRSRQGALDTQYF.

V is TRBV7-6 and J is TRBJ2-7, with D possibly being TRBD1 (6 bases). Between the trimmed V and J ends, which lost 3 bases and 6 bases, there was a span of 33 bases. There are 20 residues in the CDR3. The V gene's germline CDR1 is SGHVS and CDR2 FNYEAQ. In DNA form, the CDR3 reads TGTGCCAGCAGCTTCGGTATTAGGACAGAAAAATCATACTCATATATCGAGCAGTACTTC. This codes for CASSFGIRTEKSYSYIEQYF. Full variable domain (missing parts from reference TRBV7-6 and TRBJ2-7): GAGVSQSPRYKVTKRGQDVALRCDPISGHVSLYWYRQALGQGPEFLTYFNYEAQQDKSGLPNDRFSAERPEGSISTLTIQRTEQRDSAMYRCASSFGIRTEKSYSYIEQYFGPGTRLTVT.

The rearrangement links TRBV6-5 to TRBJ2-7; 9 nucleotides match TRBD1. The J segment lost 4 bases and the V segment lost 6 bases, leaving 7 bases of the junction unmatched. The CDR3 length is 14 residues. Germline assignment: CDR1 MNHEY and CDR2 SVGAGI. In nucleotides, the CDR3 is TGTGCCAGCAGAGGGACAGGGTGGGCTTACGAGCAGTACTTC. Amino acids: CASRGTGWAYEQYF.

The J gene is TRBJ1-4, the V gene TRBV28; 9 bases are a match to TRBD1. Germline V gene lookup returns CDR1 MDHEN and CDR2 SYDVKM. With V trimmed by 5 bases and J by 3 bases, 4 bases remained unmatched. The length of the CDR3 is 15 residues. CDR3 region: CASSDGQGPNEKLFF. In nucleotides, the CDR3 is TGTGCCAGCAGTGACGGACAGGGGCCTAATGAAAAACTGTTTTTT. Full variable domain (remainder filled in from reference TRBV28 and TRBJ1-4): DVKVTQSSRYLVKRTGEKVFLECVQDMDHENMFWYRQDPGLGLRLIYFSYDVKMKEKGDIPEGYSVSREKKERFSLILESASTNQTSMYLCASSDGQGPNEKLFFGSGTQLSVL.

This chain links TRBV5-5 with TRBJ1-5; perhaps TRBD1 as D (6 bases). The germline V gene encodes CDR1 SGHKS and CDR2 YYEKEE (reference sequence). The CDR3 is 16 amino acids. Trimming took 4 bases from V and 3 from J, leaving 17 bases between them. The chain's CDR3 is CASSLIPQGNNQPQHF. DNA of the CDR3: TGTGCCAGCAGCCTAATACCACAGGGAAACAATCAGCCCCAGCATTTT.

The chain joins TRBV9 to TRBJ2-2, with D possibly matching TRBD2 (5 bases). The V gene's germline CDR1 is SGDLS and CDR2 YYNGEE. Trimming cost V 0 bases and J 3 bases, with 15 bases left between them. The CDR3 spans 17 residues. The CDR3 DNA is TGTGCCAGCAGCGTAGCGTGGACGCCGCGGGACACCGGGGAGCTGTTTTTT. It specifies CASSVAWTPRDTGELFF.

The rearrangement links TRBV4-3 to TRBJ1-2, with D perhaps TRBD1 (5 bases). CDR1 is LGHNA and CDR2 is YSLEER in the germline V gene. V lost 0 bases, J lost 6 bases, and 14 bases lay in between. This CDR3 contains 15 residues. The CDR3 loop is CASSQDRVGLDGYTF. Written as DNA, the CDR3 is TGCGCCAGCAGCCAAGACAGGGTAGGTCTTGATGGCTACACCTTC.

This rearrangement joins TRBV10-2 to TRBJ2-5; no firm D call. The germline CDR1 and CDR2 sequences are WSHSY and SAAADI. This CDR3 has 14 residues. Between the trimmed V and J ends, which lost 5 bases and 0 bases, there was a span of 10 bases. This chain's CDR3 is CASSPNGYQETQYF. DNA of the CDR3: TGCGCCAGCAGTCCGAACGGGTACCAAGAGACCCAGTACTTC.

This sequence joins TRBV6-5 and TRBJ2-5; D call uncertain. The CDR3 spans 13 residues. V shed 2 bases and J shed 4 bases, with 8 bases lying between them. Germline V lookup: CDR1 MNHEY, CDR2 SVGAGI. The CDR3 DNA follows: TGTGCCAGCAGTTACACAATCCGAGAGACCCAGTACTTC. Amino acids: CASSYTIRETQYF.

This chain links TRBV7-9 with TRBJ2-5; D possibly corresponds to TRBD2 (5 bases). Germline V lookup: CDR1 SEHNR, CDR2 FQNEAQ (reference sequence). CDR3 length: 11 amino acids. V was shortened by 4 bases and J by 12 bases, with 12 bases between the two germline ends. CDR3 in DNA: TGTGCCAGCAGCTCGGGGTATAGTGAGTACTTC. It is translated as CASSSGYSEYF.

V gene TRBV12-5 combines with J gene TRBJ2-1; 7 bases match TRBD2. The CDR3 contains 13 residues. The junction had 4 bases not matched to a gene; V was cut back by 1 base and J by 10 bases. Germline V lookup: CDR1 LGHNT, CDR2 FRNRAP. The CDR3 region is CASGLGGEGEQFF. In DNA form, the CDR3 reads TGTGCTAGTGGTTTGGGTGGGGAGGGGGAGCAGTTCTTC.

This clone appeared a few times. The chain is built from TRBV5-6 and TRBJ1-5, with D perhaps matching TRBD1 (6 bases). Germline CDR1 is SGHDT and CDR2 is YYEEEE. V was clipped by 0 bases and J by 4 bases, with 8 bases between them. This CDR3 is 14 amino acids long. The CDR3 nucleotides are TGTGCCAGCAGCTTGGACAGGGAAAATCAGCCCCAGCATTTT. Amino acids: CASSLDRENQPQHF.

The chain combines TRBV9 with TRBJ1-4; TRBD1 agrees at 9 bases. CDR3 length: 17 residues. The V and J ends lost 8 bases and 6 bases, in that order; junction bases with no gene match: 17. In germline, CDR1 is SGDLS, CDR2 YYNGEE. CDR3 amino acids: CASAEGQGLNRDEKLFF. CDR3 in DNA: TGTGCCAGTGCTGAGGGACAGGGTTTAAATCGAGATGAAAAACTGTTTTTT.

The chain joins TRBV6-1 to TRBJ1-1; a weak D match, TRBD1 (5 bases). CDR3 length: 12 amino acids. Trimming pared 5 bases from V and 8 bases from J, leaving 12 bases between. The germline CDR1 and CDR2 sequences are MNHNS and SASEGT. CDR3 nucleotides: TGTGCCAGCAGTATCACAGGAAGGGAAGCTTTCTTT. Protein sequence: CASSITGREAFF.

V gene TRBV28 combines with J gene TRBJ2-2; the D gene is possibly TRBD2 (5 bases). V gave up 2 bases and J gave up 7 bases, with 5 bases separating them. This CDR3 is 12 amino acids long. Per the germline V gene, CDR1 is MDHEN and CDR2 is SYDVKM. The CDR3 nucleotides are TGTGCCAGCAGTTTAACTAGCGGGGAGCTGTTTTTT. Its protein is CASSLTSGELFF. The full variable domain, with the rest looked up from reference TRBV28 and TRBJ2-2, is DVKVTQSSRYLVKRTGEKVFLECVQDMDHENMFWYRQDPGLGLRLIYFSYDVKMKEKGDIPEGYSVSREKKERFSLILESASTNQTSMYLCASSLTSGELFFGEGSRLTVL.

This chain links TRBV19 with TRBJ1-3, with a weak D call TRBD1 (5 bases). Between the trimmed V and J ends, which lost 3 bases and 3 bases, there was a span of 12 bases. The CDR3 runs to 15 residues. The germline V gene encodes CDR1 LNHDA and CDR2 SQIVND (reference sequence). This CDR3 is CASSIGGALGNTIYF. The CDR3 region has the DNA TGTGCCAGTAGTATTGGAGGGGCGCTTGGAAACACCATATATTTT.

For this clone: This specimen includes other DNA sequences encoding the same CDR3. V usage is TRBV5-1 and J usage is TRBJ2-3; D is unresolved. Per germline, CDR1 SGHRS and CDR2 YFSETQ. CDR3 length equals 14 residues. V was pared by 0 bases and J by 0 bases, with 5 bases between. The CDR3 coding sequence is TGCGCCAGCAGCTTGGAACAGAGCACAGATACGCAGTATTTT. Translation gives CASSLEQSTDTQYF.

This clone was recorded a few times. The chain has TRBV5-3 and TRBJ2-7; 7 nucleotides match TRBD2. TRBV5-3 is known as an ORF, though its function is uncertain. This CDR3 has 15 amino acids. The V and J ends lost 0 bases and 0 bases, in that order; junction bases with no gene match: 3. CDR3 nucleotide sequence: TGTGCCAGAAGCTTGGGCAGCGGGGACTCCTACGAGCAGTACTTC. Residues: CARSLGSGDSYEQYF.

This clone was picked up a small number of times. The gene calls are TRBV6-1 and TRBJ2-1; TRBD2 aligns across 8 bases. Germline assignment: CDR1 MNHNS and CDR2 SASEGT. Trimming cost V 2 bases and J 4 bases; bases outside gene matches: 7. This CDR3 is 16 amino acids long. DNA of the CDR3: TGTGCCAGCAGTGAATTCCCGGGACTAGATTACAATGAGCAGTTCTTC. It yields the protein CASSEFPGLDYNEQFF.

The chain combines TRBV13 with TRBJ2-1; 9 bases match TRBD2. The junction had 20 bases not matched to a gene; V was cut back by 5 bases and J by 0 bases. In germline, CDR1 is PRHDT, CDR2 FYEKMQ (reference sequence). This CDR3 comprises 21 residues. CDR3 residues: CASSGWPSGKTLSSSYNEQFF. The CDR3 DNA reads as TGTGCCAGCAGCGGATGGCCTAGCGGGAAGACTTTATCGAGCTCCTACAATGAGCAGTTCTTC.

The V gene is TRBV28, the J gene TRBJ2-1; possible D gene TRBD2, 6 bases. Trimming stripped 6 bases from V and 15 bases from J, with 18 bases between. Germline CDR1 reads MDHEN; CDR2 reads SYDVKM. The CDR3 extends over 12 amino acids. The CDR3 coding sequence is TGTGCCAGCAGAAACAAGGGACTGTCGCGGTTCTTC. This codes for CASRNKGLSRFF.

Points on this clone: Distinct nucleotide sequences in the sample also encode this CDR3. The chain is built from TRBV28 and TRBJ2-2; D gene ambiguous. CDR1 is MDHEN and CDR2 is SYDVKM in the germline V gene. Trimming removed 5 bases at V and 4 bases at J, with 5 bases between. The length of the CDR3 is 12 residues. The CDR3 nucleotides read TGTGCCAGCAGTCCCGGCACCGGGGAGCTGTTTTTT. Protein sequence: CASSPGTGELFF.

The chain uses TRBV6-5 and TRBJ2-1; TRBD1 matches 7 bases. Germline V gene lookup returns CDR1 MNHEY and CDR2 SVGAGI. V lost 5 bases, J lost 13 bases, and 5 bases stayed unmatched. This CDR3 region has 11 residues. The CDR3 loop is CASSGRDSQFF. The CDR3, as DNA: TGTGCCAGCAGTGGCAGGGACAGCCAGTTCTTC.